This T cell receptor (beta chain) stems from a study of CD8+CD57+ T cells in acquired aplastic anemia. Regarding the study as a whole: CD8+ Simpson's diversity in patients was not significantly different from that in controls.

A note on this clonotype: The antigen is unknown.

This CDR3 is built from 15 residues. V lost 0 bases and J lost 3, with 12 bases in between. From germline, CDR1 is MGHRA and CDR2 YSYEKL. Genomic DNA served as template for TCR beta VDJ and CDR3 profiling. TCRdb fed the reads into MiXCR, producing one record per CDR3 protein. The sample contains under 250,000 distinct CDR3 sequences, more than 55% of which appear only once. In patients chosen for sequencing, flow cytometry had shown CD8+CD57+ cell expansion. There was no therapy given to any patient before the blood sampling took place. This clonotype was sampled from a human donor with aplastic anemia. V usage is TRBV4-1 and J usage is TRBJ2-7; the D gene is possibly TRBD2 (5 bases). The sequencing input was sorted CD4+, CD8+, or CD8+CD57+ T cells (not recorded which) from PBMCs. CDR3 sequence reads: CASSQDERGLYEQYF. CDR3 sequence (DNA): TGCGCCAGCAGCCAAGATGAGAGAGGGCTCTACGAGCAGTACTTC.